This T cell receptor (beta chain) was obtained from a study of control samples from healthy donors and cancer patients. This table comes from immunoSEQ multiplex PCR, and its TCRdb copy is limited to in-frame clones, with some not included. In the table there are 90,000 to 120,000 clones, almost 85% of which are singletons. This CDR3 comprises 14 residues. The germline gives CDR1 MDHEN, CDR2 SYDVKM. Trimming removed 8 bases from V and 5 bases from J, with 18 bases in between. Source material: blood. The chain couples TRBV28 to TRBJ1-2; D is unresolved. The source is a man between 18 and 35 years old in good health. The CDR3 DNA follows: TGTGCCAGCGGGTCTACGGAAAACCTTTATGGCTACACCTTC. It yields the protein CASGSTENLYGYTF.